Reported below is one T cell receptor beta chain. Some clones are missing from TCRdb's copy, which holds only in-frame ones; the method was immunoSEQ multiplex PCR. The sample comprises tens of thousands of clones, 90% to 95% of which are singletons, and 2% to 3% rests with the top ten. These data belong to a study of OX40 agonist ivuxolimab in advanced cancers. V was pared by 10 bases and J by 5 bases, with 7 bases of the junction left unmatched. Germline-derived CDR1 and CDR2 are MNHNS and SASEGT. CDR3 size: 12 residues. The chain couples TRBV6-1 to TRBJ2-5, with TRBD2 matching over 7 bases. This clonotype was sampled from an adult with an advanced solid tumor such as melanoma, head and neck, liver or kidney cancer. Sample: CD4+ or CD8+ T cells sorted from blood, taken in a trial of the OX40 agonist ivuxolimab. CDR3 sequence reads: CATTSTSETQYF. The CDR3 DNA sequence: TGTGCCACTACGTCGACTAGCGAGACCCAGTACTTC.